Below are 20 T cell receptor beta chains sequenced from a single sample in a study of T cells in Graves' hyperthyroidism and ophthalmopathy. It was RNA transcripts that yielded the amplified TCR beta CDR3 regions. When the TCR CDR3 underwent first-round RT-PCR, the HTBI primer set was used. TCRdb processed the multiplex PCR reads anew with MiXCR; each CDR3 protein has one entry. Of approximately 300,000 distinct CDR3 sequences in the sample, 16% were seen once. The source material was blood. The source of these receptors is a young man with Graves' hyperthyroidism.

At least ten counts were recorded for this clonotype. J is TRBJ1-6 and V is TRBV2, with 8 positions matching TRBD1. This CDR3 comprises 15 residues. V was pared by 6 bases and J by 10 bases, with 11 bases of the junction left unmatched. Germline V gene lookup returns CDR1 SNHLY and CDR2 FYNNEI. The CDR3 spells CASRGTGRRESPLHF. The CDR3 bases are TGTGCCAGCAGGGGGACAGGTAGAAGGGAATCACCCCTCCACTTT.

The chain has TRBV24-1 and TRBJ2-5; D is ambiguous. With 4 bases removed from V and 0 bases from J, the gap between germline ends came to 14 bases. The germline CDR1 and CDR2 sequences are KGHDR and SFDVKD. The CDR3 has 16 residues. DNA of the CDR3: TGTGCCACCAGTGACCCAGCAGGTCCCTACCAAGAGACCCAGTACTTC. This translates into CATSDPAGPYQETQYF.

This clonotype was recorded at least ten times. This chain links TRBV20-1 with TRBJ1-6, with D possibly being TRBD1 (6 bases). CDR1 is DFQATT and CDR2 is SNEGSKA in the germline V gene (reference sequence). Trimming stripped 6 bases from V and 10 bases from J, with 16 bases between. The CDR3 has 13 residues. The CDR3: CSAFKGGGSPLHF. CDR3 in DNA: TGCAGTGCCTTCAAAGGGGGAGGCTCACCCCTCCACTTT.

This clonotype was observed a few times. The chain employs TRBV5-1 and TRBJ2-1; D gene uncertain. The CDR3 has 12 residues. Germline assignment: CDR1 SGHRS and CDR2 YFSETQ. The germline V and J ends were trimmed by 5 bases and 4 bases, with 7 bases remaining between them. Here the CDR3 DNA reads TGCGCCAGCAGTGTCGAGTACAATGAGCAGTTCTTC. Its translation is CASSVEYNEQFF.

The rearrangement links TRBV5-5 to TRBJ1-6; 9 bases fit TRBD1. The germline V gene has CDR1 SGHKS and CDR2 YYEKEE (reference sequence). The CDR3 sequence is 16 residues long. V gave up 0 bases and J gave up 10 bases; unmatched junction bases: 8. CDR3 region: CASSLGRGGQGSPLHF. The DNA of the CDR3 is TGTGCCAGCAGCTTGGGGCGAGGGGGACAGGGATCACCCCTCCACTTT.

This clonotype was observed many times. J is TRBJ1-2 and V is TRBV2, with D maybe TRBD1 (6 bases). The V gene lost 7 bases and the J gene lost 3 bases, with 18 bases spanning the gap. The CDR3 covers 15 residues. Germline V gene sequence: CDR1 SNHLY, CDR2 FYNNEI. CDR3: CASIYTQGQDYGYTF. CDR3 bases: TGTGCCAGCATTTATACACAGGGCCAAGACTATGGCTACACCTTC. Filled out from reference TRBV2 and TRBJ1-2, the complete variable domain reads EPEVTQTPSHQVTQMGQEVILRCVPISNHLYFYWYRQILGQKVEFLVSFYNNEISEKSEIFDDQFSVERPDGSNFTLKIRSTKLEDSAMYFCASIYTQGQDYGYTFGSGTRLTVV.

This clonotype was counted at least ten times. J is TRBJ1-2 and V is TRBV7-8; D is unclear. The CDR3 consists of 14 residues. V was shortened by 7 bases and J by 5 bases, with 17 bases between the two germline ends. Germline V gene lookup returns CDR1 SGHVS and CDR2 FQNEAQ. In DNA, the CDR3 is TGTGCCAGCACCCCCTGGTGGCCAGAGTATGGCTACACCTTC. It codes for CASTPWWPEYGYTF.

CDR3 DNA: TGCGCCAGCAGCCCCGGGACAGGGGCTGGAGAGCAGTACTTC. This gives the protein CASSPGTGAGEQYF. This chain connects TRBV5-1 to TRBJ2-7, with 10 bases identical to TRBD1. J was trimmed by 7 bases and V by 4 bases; bases with no gene match: 8. The CDR3 sequence is 14 residues long. Germline values: CDR1 SGHRS, CDR2 YFSETQ.

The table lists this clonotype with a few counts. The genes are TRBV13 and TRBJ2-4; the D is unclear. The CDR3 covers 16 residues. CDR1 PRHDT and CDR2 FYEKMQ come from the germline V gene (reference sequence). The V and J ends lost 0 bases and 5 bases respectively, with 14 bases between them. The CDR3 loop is CASSLGLLGGENIQYF. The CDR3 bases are TGTGCCAGCAGCTTAGGACTCCTCGGTGGTGAAAACATTCAGTACTTC. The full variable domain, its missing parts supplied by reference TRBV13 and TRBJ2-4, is AAGVIQSPRHLIKEKRETATLKCYPIPRHDTVYWYQQGPGQDPQFLISFYEKMQSDKGSIPDRFSAQQFSDYHSELNMSSLELGDSALYFCASSLGLLGGENIQYFGAGTRLSVL.

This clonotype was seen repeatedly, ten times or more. The CDR3 protein is CASSHGMGTGELFF. CDR3 nucleotide sequence: TGTGCCAGCAGCCACGGGATGGGCACCGGGGAGCTGTTTTTT. The J gene is TRBJ2-2, the V gene TRBV7-9, with D perhaps matching TRBD2 (5 bases). CDR1 and CDR2 from the germline V gene are SEHNR and FQNEAQ (reference sequence). CDR3 size: 14 residues. With 5 bases removed from V and 4 bases from J, the gap between germline ends came to 11 bases.

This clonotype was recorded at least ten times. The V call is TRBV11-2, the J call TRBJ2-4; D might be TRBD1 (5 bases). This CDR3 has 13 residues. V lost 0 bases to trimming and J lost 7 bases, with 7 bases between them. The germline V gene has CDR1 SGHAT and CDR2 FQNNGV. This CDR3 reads CASSLDRANIQYF. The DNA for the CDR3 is TGTGCCAGCAGCTTAGACAGGGCCAACATTCAGTACTTC.

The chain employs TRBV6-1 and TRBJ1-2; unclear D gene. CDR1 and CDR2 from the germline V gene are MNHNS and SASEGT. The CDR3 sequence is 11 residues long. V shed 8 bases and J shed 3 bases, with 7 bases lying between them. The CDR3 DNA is TGTGCCAGCGGGGAATACTATGGCTACACCTTC. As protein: CASGEYYGYTF.

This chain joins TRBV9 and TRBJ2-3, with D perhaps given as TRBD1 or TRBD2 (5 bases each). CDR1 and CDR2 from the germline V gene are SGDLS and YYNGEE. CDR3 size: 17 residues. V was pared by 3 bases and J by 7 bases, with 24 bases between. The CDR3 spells CASSEGPAGKVSYTQYF. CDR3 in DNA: TGTGCCAGCAGCGAGGGGCCTGCCGGGAAGGTTTCTTATACGCAGTATTTT.

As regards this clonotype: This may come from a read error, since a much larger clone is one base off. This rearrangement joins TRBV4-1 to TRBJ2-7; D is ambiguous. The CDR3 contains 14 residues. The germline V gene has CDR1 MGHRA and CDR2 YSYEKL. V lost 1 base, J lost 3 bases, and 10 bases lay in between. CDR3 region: CASSQAARDYEQYF. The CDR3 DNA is TGCGCCAGCAGCCAAGCCGCCCGCGACTACGAGCAGTACTTC.

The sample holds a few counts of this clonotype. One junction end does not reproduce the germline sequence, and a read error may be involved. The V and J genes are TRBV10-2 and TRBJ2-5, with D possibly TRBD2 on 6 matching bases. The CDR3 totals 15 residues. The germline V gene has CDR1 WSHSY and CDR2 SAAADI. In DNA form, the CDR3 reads TGCGCCAGCCGTGAGCAAGCGGGTAGGCAAGAGACCCAGTACTTC. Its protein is CASREQAGRQETQYF.

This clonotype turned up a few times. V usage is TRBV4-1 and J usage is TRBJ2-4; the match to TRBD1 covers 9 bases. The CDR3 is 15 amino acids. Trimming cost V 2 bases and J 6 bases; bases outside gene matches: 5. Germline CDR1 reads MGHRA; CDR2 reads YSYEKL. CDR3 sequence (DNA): TGCGCCAGCAGCCAACCTCGGGACAGGGTAAACATTCAGTACTTC. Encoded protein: CASSQPRDRVNIQYF.

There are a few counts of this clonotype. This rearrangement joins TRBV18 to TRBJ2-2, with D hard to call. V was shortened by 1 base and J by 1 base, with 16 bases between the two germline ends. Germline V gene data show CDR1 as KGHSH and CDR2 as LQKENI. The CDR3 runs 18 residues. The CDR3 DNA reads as TGTGCCAGCTCACCACTACTACGCTACAGAAGGAACACCGGGGAGCTGTTTTTT. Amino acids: CASSPLLRYRRNTGELFF. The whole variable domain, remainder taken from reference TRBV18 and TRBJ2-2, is NAGVMQNPRHLVRRRGQEARLRCSPMKGHSHVYWYRQLPEEGLKFMVYLQKENIIDESGMPKERFSAEFPKEGPSILRIQQVVRGDSAAYFCASSPLLRYRRNTGELFFGEGSRLTVL.

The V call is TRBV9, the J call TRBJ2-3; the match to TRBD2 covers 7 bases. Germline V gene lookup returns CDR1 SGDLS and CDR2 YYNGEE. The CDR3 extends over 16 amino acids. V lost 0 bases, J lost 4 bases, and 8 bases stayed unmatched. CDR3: CASSVVGSGQADTQYF. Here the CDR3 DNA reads TGTGCCAGCAGCGTAGTCGGTAGCGGGCAAGCAGATACGCAGTATTTT.

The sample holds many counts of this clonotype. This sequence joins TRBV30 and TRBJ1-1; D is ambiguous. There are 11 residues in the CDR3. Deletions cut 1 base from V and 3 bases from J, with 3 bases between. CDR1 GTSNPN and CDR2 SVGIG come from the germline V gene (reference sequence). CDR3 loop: CAWSAYTEAFF. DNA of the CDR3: TGTGCCTGGAGTGCGTACACTGAAGCTTTCTTT. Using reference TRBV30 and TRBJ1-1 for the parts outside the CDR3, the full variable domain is SQTIHQWPATLVQPVGSPLSLECTVEGTSNPNLYWYRQAAGRGLQLLFYSVGIGQISSEVPQNLSASRPQDRQFILSSKKLLLSDSGFYLCAWSAYTEAFFGQGTRLTVV.

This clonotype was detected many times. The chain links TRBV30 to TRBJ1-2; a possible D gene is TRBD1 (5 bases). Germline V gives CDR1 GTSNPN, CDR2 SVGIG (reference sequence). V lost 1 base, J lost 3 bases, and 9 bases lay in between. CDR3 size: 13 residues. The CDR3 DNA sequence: TGTGCCTGGAGTGGGGGCCGGGACTATGGCTACACCTTC. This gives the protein CAWSGGRDYGYTF.